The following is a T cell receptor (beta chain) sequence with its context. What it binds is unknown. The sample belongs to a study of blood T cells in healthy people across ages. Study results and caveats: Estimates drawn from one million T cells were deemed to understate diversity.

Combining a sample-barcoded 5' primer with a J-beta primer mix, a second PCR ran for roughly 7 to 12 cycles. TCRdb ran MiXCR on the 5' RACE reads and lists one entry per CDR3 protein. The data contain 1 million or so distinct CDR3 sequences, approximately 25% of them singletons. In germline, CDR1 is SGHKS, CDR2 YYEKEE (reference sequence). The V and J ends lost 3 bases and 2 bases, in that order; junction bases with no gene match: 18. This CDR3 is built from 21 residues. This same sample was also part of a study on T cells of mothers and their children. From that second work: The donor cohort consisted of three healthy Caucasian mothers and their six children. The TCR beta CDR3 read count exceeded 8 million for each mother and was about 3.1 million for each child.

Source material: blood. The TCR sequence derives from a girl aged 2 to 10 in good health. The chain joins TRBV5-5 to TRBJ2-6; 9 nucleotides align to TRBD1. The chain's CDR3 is CASSSYRNRGLFLPGANVLTF. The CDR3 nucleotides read TGTGCCAGCAGCTCCTATCGGAACAGGGGGCTTTTTCTACCTGGGGCCAACGTCCTGACTTTC. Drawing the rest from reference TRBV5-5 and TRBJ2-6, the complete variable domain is DAGVTQSPTHLIKTRGQQVTLRCSPISGHKSVSWYQQVLGQGPQFIFQYYEKEERGRGNFPDRFSARQFPNYSSELNVNALLLGDSALYLCASSSYRNRGLFLPGANVLTFGAGSRLTVL.